Listed below are T cell receptor beta chains from one sample, sequenced in a study of beta chain features in type 1 diabetes. Assay: immunoSEQ multiplex PCR; the TCRdb copy retains only in-frame clones and omits some. The table records roughly 260,000 clones, around 21% of them present only once. The material sequenced was naive CD4+ T cells from blood. These receptors originate from a woman in her forties with type 1 diabetes. Each CDR3 is given with its conserved first and last residue. Fields, in order: CDR3 protein, CDR3 DNA, D gene, J gene, V gene, clone size. The D gene is left open where the match is weak. Not every row has a clone size; where given, it reads once, few, many or a size class.

CDR3aa: CAWSSGANTGELFF; CDR3nt: TGTGCCTGGTCTAGCGGAGCGAACACCGGGGAGCTGTTTTTT; d_gene: TRBD2; j_gene: TRBJ2-2; v_gene: TRBV30; abundance: .
CDR3aa: CASRPGQSFYGYTF; CDR3nt: TGCGCCAGCAGACCGGGACAGTCCTTCTATGGCTACACCTTC; d_gene: TRBD1; j_gene: TRBJ1-2; v_gene: TRBV23-1; abundance: few
CDR3aa: CASSDPVNTEAFF; CDR3nt: TGTGCCAGCAGTGATCCGGTGAACACTGAAGCTTTCTTT; d_gene: .; j_gene: TRBJ1-1; v_gene: TRBV2; abundance: few
CDR3aa: CASSQGVTGAGSGNTIYF; CDR3nt: TGCGCCAGCAGCCAAGGTGTGACAGGGGCGGGCTCTGGAAACACCATATATTTT; d_gene: TRBD1; j_gene: TRBJ1-3; v_gene: TRBV4-3; abundance: once
CDR3aa: CASSQASNANTGELFF; CDR3nt: TGCGCCAGCAGCCAAGCGAGCAACGCGAACACCGGGGAGCTGTTTTTT; d_gene: .; j_gene: TRBJ2-2; v_gene: TRBV4-1; abundance: .
CDR3aa: CASSLDRGQNQPQHF; CDR3nt: TGTGCCAGCAGCCTCGACAGGGGGCAGAATCAGCCCCAGCATTTT; d_gene: TRBD1; j_gene: TRBJ1-5; v_gene: TRBV7-2; abundance: .
CDR3aa: CASSRRPGQDQETQYF; CDR3nt: TGTGCCAGCAGCCGACGACCGGGACAGGACCAAGAGACCCAGTACTTC; d_gene: TRBD1; j_gene: TRBJ2-5; v_gene: TRBV4-2; abundance: few
CDR3aa: CATRQGTNEKLFF; CDR3nt: TGTGCCACCCGACAGGGGACTAATGAAAAACTGTTTTTT; d_gene: TRBD1; j_gene: TRBJ1-4; v_gene: TRBV27; abundance: .
CDR3aa: CASSLDSFYQPQHF; CDR3nt: TGCGCCAGCAGCCTGGACAGCTTCTATCAGCCCCAGCATTTT; d_gene: .; j_gene: TRBJ1-5; v_gene: TRBV5-1; abundance: few
CDR3aa: CASSQEGGLARETQYF; CDR3nt: TGCGCCAGCAGCCAAGAAGGGGGACTAGCGAGGGAGACCCAGTACTTC; d_gene: TRBD2; j_gene: TRBJ2-5; v_gene: TRBV4-1; abundance: .
CDR3aa: CASSIVSGQLNTEAFF; CDR3nt: TGTGCCAGTAGTATAGTATCCGGACAGCTGAACACTGAAGCTTTCTTT; d_gene: .; j_gene: TRBJ1-1; v_gene: TRBV19; abundance: .
CDR3aa: CASSPVDSPDTQYF; CDR3nt: TGTGCCAGCTCACCCGTGGACAGTCCAGATACGCAGTATTTT; d_gene: .; j_gene: TRBJ2-3; v_gene: TRBV18; abundance: .
CDR3aa: CASSRQGWAYEQYF; CDR3nt: TGTGCCAGCAGTAGACAGGGTTGGGCCTACGAGCAGTACTTC; d_gene: TRBD1; j_gene: TRBJ2-7; v_gene: TRBV27; abundance: few
CDR3aa: CASSRDYDNYGYTF; CDR3nt: TGTGCCAGTAGTCGGGACTACGATAACTATGGCTACACCTTC; d_gene: .; j_gene: TRBJ1-2; v_gene: TRBV19; abundance: few
CDR3aa: CASSLRGQTYEQYF; CDR3nt: TGTGCCAGCAGCTTAAGGGGACAGACATACGAGCAGTACTTC; d_gene: TRBD1; j_gene: TRBJ2-7; v_gene: TRBV13; abundance: .
CDR3aa: CASVPRDRGSGELFF; CDR3nt: TGTGCCAGCGTCCCCCGGGACAGGGGAAGCGGGGAGCTGTTTTTT; d_gene: TRBD1; j_gene: TRBJ2-2; v_gene: TRBV6-6; abundance: few
CDR3aa: CASSPQGNEQFF; CDR3nt: TGTGCCAGCAGCCCTCAGGGGAATGAGCAGTTCTTC; d_gene: .; j_gene: TRBJ2-1; v_gene: TRBV4-2; abundance: few
CDR3aa: CASTSWGTALPNEQFF; CDR3nt: TGCGCCAGTACTAGCTGGGGGACAGCCCTACCCAATGAGCAGTTCTTC; d_gene: .; j_gene: TRBJ2-1; v_gene: TRBV5-1; abundance: .
CDR3aa: CASSLDRPETQYF; CDR3nt: TGTGCCAGCAGCTTAGACAGGCCGGAGACCCAGTACTTC; d_gene: .; j_gene: TRBJ2-5; v_gene: TRBV7-2; abundance: .
CDR3aa: CASSPPGQMYEQYF; CDR3nt: TGTGCCAGCAGTCCTCCGGGACAGATGTACGAGCAGTACTTC; d_gene: TRBD1; j_gene: TRBJ2-7; v_gene: TRBV28; abundance: few
CDR3aa: CAWSLTGNTEAFF; CDR3nt: TGTGCCTGGAGCTTGACAGGGAATACTGAAGCTTTCTTT; d_gene: TRBD1; j_gene: TRBJ1-1; v_gene: TRBV30; abundance: .
CDR3aa: CASRAWGGNTGELFF; CDR3nt: TGCGCCAGCAGGGCCTGGGGGGGGAACACCGGGGAGCTGTTTTTT; d_gene: TRBD2; j_gene: TRBJ2-2; v_gene: TRBV4-1; abundance: few
CDR3aa: CAWSVGFTDYGYTF; CDR3nt: TGTGCCTGGAGTGTGGGTTTCACAGACTATGGCTACACCTTC; d_gene: .; j_gene: TRBJ1-2; v_gene: TRBV30; abundance: .
CDR3aa: CASSSGTDTQYF; CDR3nt: TGTGCCAGCAGTTCAGGGACAGATACGCAGTATTTT; d_gene: .; j_gene: TRBJ2-3; v_gene: TRBV27; abundance: .
CDR3aa: CASSEGSYQPERF; CDR3nt: TGTGCCAGCAGTGAAGGGTCCTACCAGCCGGAGCGCTTT; d_gene: .; j_gene: TRBJ1-1; v_gene: TRBV2; abundance: few
CDR3aa: CASRAGTGDYEQYF; CDR3nt: TGTGCCAGCAGGGCCGGGACAGGGGACTACGAGCAGTACTTC; d_gene: TRBD1; j_gene: TRBJ2-7; v_gene: TRBV2; abundance: .
CDR3aa: CAWKARDMNTEAFF; CDR3nt: TGTGCCTGGAAAGCCAGGGACATGAACACTGAAGCTTTCTTT; d_gene: .; j_gene: TRBJ1-1; v_gene: TRBV30; abundance: few
CDR3aa: CASSYSGTEQETQYF; CDR3nt: TGTGCCAGCAGTTACTCCGGGACAGAACAAGAGACCCAGTACTTC; d_gene: TRBD1; j_gene: TRBJ2-5; v_gene: TRBV9; abundance: .
CDR3aa: CASSPPSTASGEQYF; CDR3nt: TGTGCCAGCTCACCACCCTCGACGGCGTCGGGCGAGCAGTACTTC; d_gene: .; j_gene: TRBJ2-7; v_gene: TRBV18; abundance: .
CDR3aa: CASSLDAQGTDTQYF; CDR3nt: TGTGCCAGCAGCTTAGATGCACAGGGAACAGATACGCAGTATTTT; d_gene: .; j_gene: TRBJ2-3; v_gene: TRBV7-2; abundance: few
CDR3aa: CASSQDRFDYGYTF; CDR3nt: TGCGCCAGCAGCCAAGACAGATTTGACTATGGCTACACCTTC; d_gene: .; j_gene: TRBJ1-2; v_gene: TRBV4-1; abundance: .
CDR3aa: CASSGTGAAYEQYF; CDR3nt: TGCGCCAGCAGCGGTACAGGGGCCGCCTACGAGCAGTACTTC; d_gene: TRBD1; j_gene: TRBJ2-7; v_gene: TRBV5-1; abundance: .